A selection of T cell receptor beta chains follows, all from one sample in a study of T-cell memory formation after mild COVID-19. Each CDR3 protein gets one entry after TCRdb re-called the 5' RACE reads with MiXCR. The sample contains about 350,000 distinct CDR3 sequences, about 15% of which appear only once. The sequenced sample consisted of PBMCs or a T cell subset sorted from them (not recorded which). The source of these receptors is a man aged 18-30 years who had mild COVID-19 (a few samples of this study predate the infection). Cell type and time point are not known. The conserved cysteine and the conserved F or W are not part of the CDR3 here. The order of the fields is J gene, D gene, V gene, CDR3 protein. The D gene is left open where the match is weak.

>TRBJ2-7|-|TRBV7-2
ASSLFIRPREQY
>TRBJ2-1|TRBD2|TRBV5-1
ASSLVAGVPSSYNEQF
>TRBJ2-3|TRBD2|TRBV20-1
SATPGLGRAVGTDTQY
>TRBJ2-2|-|TRBV7-7
ASSSTGGELF
>TRBJ1-6|-|TRBV3-1
ASSQWGDSPLH
>TRBJ2-5|-|TRBV19
ASSIISKETQY
>TRBJ2-1|-|TRBV6-1
ASSEWDWSSYNEQF
>TRBJ1-5|-|TRBV7-8
ASSLGGGLHQPQH
>TRBJ2-5|-|TRBV24-1
ATSDFPSPHRETQY
>TRBJ2-5|TRBD1|TRBV7-6
ASSLAGTGKETQY
>TRBJ2-3|-|TRBV6-2/TRBV6-3
ASSAPSRFTQY